This T cell receptor beta chain was retrieved from a study of T cell repertoires and HLA-DP antigens. The CDR3 is made up of 17 amino acids. Trimming shortened V by 5 bases and J by 5 bases, and 22 bases separated the two germline ends. Germline lookup yields CDR1 SGHVS and CDR2 FQNEAQ. By its share, this clone is medium-sized (0.01 to 0.1%). Antigen unknown. Some clones are missing from TCRdb's copy, which holds only in-frame ones; the method was immunoSEQ multiplex PCR. The table shows 65,000 to 90,000 clones, with 80% occurring only once. The rearrangement uses TRBV7-8 and TRBJ1-5, with D possibly TRBD1 on 5 matching bases. Material: CD4+ T cells from PBMCs. This TCR came from a man in his 60s in good health and CMV-seronegative. The CDR3 reads CASSGDQTRDGDQPQHF. DNA for the CDR3: TGTGCCAGCAGCGGAGACCAAACCCGGGACGGCGATCAGCCCCAGCATTTT.